Shown below are 24 T cell receptor beta chains from a single sample sequenced in a study of blood T cells in healthy people across ages. PCR was performed a second time for about 6 to 12 cycles using a sample-barcoded 5' primer and a J-beta primer mix. From the 5' RACE reads, TCRdb called clonotypes with MiXCR, one entry per CDR3 protein. The sample has about 670,000 distinct CDR3 sequences, around 38% seen once. Sequencing used blood. These receptors originate from an elderly man in good health.

This clonotype has only a few counts. The chain carries TRBV20-1 and TRBJ1-6; 11 nucleotides agree with TRBD1. After removal of 1 base from V and 3 bases from J, the junction contained 5 bases not matched to a gene. Looked up from germline, CDR1 is DFQATT and CDR2 is SNEGSKA (reference sequence). The CDR3 is made up of 17 amino acids. CDR3 protein: CSARAGTGGLYNSPLHF. For the CDR3, the DNA is TGCAGTGCTAGAGCCGGGACAGGGGGACTCTATAATTCACCCCTCCACTTT.

The chain carries TRBV12-3 or TRBV12-4 and TRBJ2-2; a weak D match, TRBD1 (5 bases). This CDR3 spans 15 amino acids. The V end lost 3 bases, the J end lost 6 bases, and 14 bases lay between the germline ends. CDR3 nucleotides: TGTGCCAGCAGTTTGTGGGTTCCCAGGGCCGGGGAGCTGTTTTTT. It translates to CASSLWVPRAGELFF.

This clonotype occurred a few times. This rearrangement joins TRBV3-1 to TRBJ1-5; maybe TRBD1 (6 bases). The CDR3 runs 14 residues. CDR1 is LGHDT, CDR2 YNNKEL, per germline (reference sequence). V lost 3 bases to trimming and J lost 8 bases, with 14 bases between them. CDR3 sequence (DNA): TGTGCCAGCAGCCAGTTCACAGGGCAGGAGCCCCAGCATTTT. Protein product: CASSQFTGQEPQHF.

The chain combines TRBV5-5 with TRBJ2-2; 10 nucleotides line up with TRBD1. The J segment lost 4 bases and the V segment lost 0 bases, leaving 6 bases of the junction unmatched. Germline V gene lookup returns CDR1 SGHKS and CDR2 YYEKEE (reference sequence). This CDR3 comprises 17 residues. DNA for the CDR3: TGTGCCAGCAGCTTGGCCCGGACAGGGGGACGCACCGGGGAGCTGTTTTTT. Protein: CASSLARTGGRTGELFF.

Regarding this clonotype: Since a much larger clone is just one base distant, this may be a read error. The chain recombines TRBV18 with TRBJ2-1; a possible D gene is TRBD1 (6 bases). Per the germline V gene, CDR1 is KGHSH and CDR2 is LQKENI. The CDR3 has 15 amino acids. CDR3 residues: CASSRQVSSYNGQFF. The DNA for the CDR3 is TGTGCCAGCTCTCGACAGGTTAGCTCCTACAATGGGCAGTTCTTC.

The chain uses TRBV4-2 and TRBJ2-7; D uncertain. The ends were cut back, 1 base at V and 0 bases at J, with 10 bases in the middle. Per germline, CDR1 LGHNA and CDR2 YNFKEQ. This CDR3 comprises 15 residues. The CDR3 protein is CASSQGLGFSYEQYF. The DNA of the CDR3 is TGTGCCAGCAGCCAAGGGTTAGGGTTCTCCTACGAGCAGTACTTC.

This chain joins TRBV20-1 and TRBJ2-5; 7 bases align to TRBD2. Germline CDR1 and CDR2: DFQATT and SNEGSKA (reference sequence). This CDR3 has 16 residues. The J segment lost 2 bases and the V segment lost 2 bases, leaving 11 bases of the junction unmatched. Here the CDR3 reads CSARHFGREGQETQYF. CDR3 DNA sequence: TGCAGTGCTAGACACTTCGGCAGGGAGGGGCAAGAGACCCAGTACTTC.

This rearrangement joins TRBV4-2 to TRBJ1-2; D is undetermined. The V and J ends lost 0 bases and 7 bases respectively, with 15 bases between them. The CDR3 has 15 residues. Germline CDR1 LGHNA, CDR2 YNFKEQ. CDR3 loop: CASSQEGRGRAGYTF. CDR3 coding DNA: TGTGCCAGCAGCCAAGAAGGTAGAGGTCGGGCTGGCTACACCTTC.

This clonotype was counted ten times or more. CDR3 DNA sequence: TGTGCCAGCAGGTCCGGGACAGGGGCTTGGGAGACCCAGTACTTC. Residues: CASRSGTGAWETQYF. The chain carries TRBV27 and TRBJ2-7, with 10 bases aligning to TRBD1. The end of the DNA aligns better with TRBJ2-5, so the J call may be wrong. Germline lookup yields CDR1 MNHEY and CDR2 SMNVEV (reference sequence). CDR3 size: 15 residues.

The chain uses TRBV20-1 and TRBJ1-5, with D tentatively TRBD1 (5 bases). CDR1 and CDR2 from the germline V gene are DFQATT and SNEGSKA (reference sequence). The V gene lost 2 bases and the J gene lost 7 bases, with 24 bases spanning the gap. The CDR3 contains 17 residues. In DNA form, the CDR3 reads TGCAGTGCTAGAAGATCGTTGGGCAGGGAATTTGGACAGCCCCAGCATTTT. Protein product: CSARRSLGREFGQPQHF.

This clonotype was observed a handful of times. J is TRBJ1-6 and V is TRBV20-1; maybe TRBD1 (6 bases). V was pared by 3 bases and J by 7 bases, with 10 bases between. This CDR3 comprises 13 residues. Germline V lookup: CDR1 DFQATT, CDR2 SNEGSKA (reference sequence). The CDR3 coding sequence is TGCAGTGCTAGGGACAGCGTCAATTCACCCCTCCACTTT. Translation: CSARDSVNSPLHF.

This chain connects TRBV20-1 to TRBJ2-7; 9 nucleotides line up with TRBD1. V shed 6 bases, J shed 5 bases, and the junction held 11 bases outside the gene matches. The CDR3 is made up of 14 amino acids. Germline lookup yields CDR1 DFQATT and CDR2 SNEGSKA (reference sequence). CDR3 sequence: CSAEDRGLMDEQYF. The CDR3, as DNA: TGCAGTGCCGAGGACAGGGGCCTTATGGACGAGCAGTACTTC.

This chain connects TRBV18 to TRBJ2-2; 7 bases are shared with TRBD1. Germline assignment: CDR1 KGHSH and CDR2 LQKENI. The CDR3 is 15 amino acids. V was clipped by 3 bases and J by 2 bases; unmatched bases: 3. The CDR3 region is CASSPDRANTGELFF. For the CDR3, the DNA is TGTGCCAGCTCACCCGACAGGGCCAACACCGGGGAGCTGTTTTTT.

This clonotype was seen a handful of times. This chain connects TRBV28 to TRBJ1-2; D is possibly TRBD1 (5 bases). The germline CDR1 and CDR2 sequences are MDHEN and SYDVKM. This CDR3 is built from 14 residues. V lost 4 bases to trimming and J lost 7 bases, with 16 bases between them. The CDR3 is CASSSGGIGRGYTF. Written as DNA, the CDR3 is TGTGCCAGCAGTTCTGGGGGGATTGGACGTGGCTACACCTTC.

A few counts support this clonotype. The chain recombines TRBV7-8 with TRBJ2-4; 10 bases are a match to TRBD2. From germline, CDR1 is SGHVS and CDR2 FQNEAQ. The CDR3 spans 16 residues. V lost 5 bases to trimming and J lost 7 bases; unmatched junction nucleotides: 11. CDR3 sequence (DNA): TGTGCCAGCAGCACGGGGGGTAGCGGGAGGATGAACATTCAGTACTTC. Protein: CASSTGGSGRMNIQYF.

The V and J genes are TRBV30 and TRBJ2-5; unclear D gene. This CDR3 is built from 13 residues. Trimming shortened V by 0 bases and J by 3 bases, and 8 bases separated the two germline ends. Germline V gives CDR1 GTSNPN, CDR2 SVGIG (reference sequence). The CDR3 nucleotides are TGTGCCTGGAGTGTAGTTATCAAAGAGACCCAGTACTTC. It encodes CAWSVVIKETQYF.

The chain joins TRBV7-2 to TRBJ1-2; no reliable D call. The CDR3 extends over 16 amino acids. CDR1 is SGHTA and CDR2 is FQGNSA in the germline V gene. The V and J ends lost 1 base and 6 bases respectively, with 18 bases between them. CDR3 in DNA: TGTGCCAGCAGCTTAGGGCTGGCTTCGAGTCTGAATGGCTACACCTTC. It specifies CASSLGLASSLNGYTF.

This clonotype was seen at least ten times. V usage is TRBV7-6 and J usage is TRBJ1-6; 7 bases match TRBD1. This CDR3 has 16 amino acids. Germline V CDR1 and CDR2: SGHVS, FNYEAQ. J lost 5 bases, V lost 2 bases, and 6 bases had no gene match. This CDR3 is CASSLLNRGNNSPLHF. The CDR3 bases are TGTGCCAGCAGCTTACTAAACAGGGGAAATAATTCACCCCTCCACTTT.

This clonotype was recorded a few times. V gene TRBV20-1 combines with J gene TRBJ2-5; no definite D call. Trimming stripped 3 bases from V and 4 bases from J, with 15 bases between. Per the germline V gene, CDR1 is DFQATT and CDR2 is SNEGSKA (reference sequence). The CDR3 is 14 amino acids. DNA for the CDR3: TGCAGTGCTAGTTATCACGGGCGCTCAGAGACCCAGTACTTC. It specifies CSASYHGRSETQYF.

Only a few counts were recorded for this clonotype. V is TRBV11-2 and J is TRBJ1-2; D call uncertain. V was pared by 5 bases and J by 8 bases, with 15 bases between. Germline V gene lookup returns CDR1 SGHAT and CDR2 FQNNGV. This CDR3 is 13 amino acids long. The DNA of the CDR3 is TGTGCCAGCAGCCCCCAGCCCCTTTCGGGCTACACCTTC. Amino acid sequence: CASSPQPLSGYTF.

V usage is TRBV20-1 and J usage is TRBJ2-3; 10 nucleotides align to TRBD2. Germline CDR1 and CDR2: DFQATT and SNEGSKA (reference sequence). CDR3 length: 12 amino acids. The CDR3 region has the DNA TGCACACTAGCGGGGACCACAGATACGCAGTATTTT. Amino acids: CTLAGTTDTQYF.

This clonotype appeared a few times. V is TRBV7-2 and J is TRBJ2-7; perhaps TRBD1 as D (6 bases). Germline V gene data show CDR1 as SGHTA and CDR2 as FQGNSA. This CDR3 is 14 amino acids long. V was clipped by 1 base and J by 4 bases, with 11 bases between them. In DNA, the CDR3 is TGTGCCAGCAGCTTAGAACCAGGGGTATACGAGCAGTACTTC. This translates into CASSLEPGVYEQYF.

This clonotype was detected a few times. The chain links TRBV7-2 to TRBJ2-3; D possibly corresponds to TRBD2 (6 bases). This CDR3 contains 15 residues. The V gene lost 2 bases and the J gene lost 4 bases, with 13 bases spanning the gap. CDR1 is SGHTA and CDR2 is FQGNSA in the germline V gene. The CDR3 DNA reads TGTGCCAGCAGCTTACGGGGACTGGTAGCAGATACGCAGTATTTT. Translating it yields CASSLRGLVADTQYF.

This clonotype has at least ten counts. Relative to the germline gene, one junction end is altered; a read error may explain this. The J gene is TRBJ2-7, the V gene TRBV6-2 or TRBV6-3; the match to TRBD1 covers 7 bases. The CDR3 is 13 residues long. CDR1 is MNHEY, CDR2 SVGEGT, per germline. The DNA of the CDR3 is TGCGCCAGCAGTCGGACAGGAGCCTACGAGCAGTACTTC. Its protein is CASSRTGAYEQYF.